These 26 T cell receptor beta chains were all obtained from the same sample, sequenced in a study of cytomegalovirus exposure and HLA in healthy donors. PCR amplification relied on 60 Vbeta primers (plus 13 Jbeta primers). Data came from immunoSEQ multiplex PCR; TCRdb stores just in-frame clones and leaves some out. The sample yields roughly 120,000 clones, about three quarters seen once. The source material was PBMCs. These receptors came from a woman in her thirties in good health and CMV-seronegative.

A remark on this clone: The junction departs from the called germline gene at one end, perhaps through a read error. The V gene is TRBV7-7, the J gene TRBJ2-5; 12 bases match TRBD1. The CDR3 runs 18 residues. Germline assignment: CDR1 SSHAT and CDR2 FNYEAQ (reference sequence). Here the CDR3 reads CASSPTPGTGGGRETQYF. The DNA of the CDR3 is TGTGCTAGCAGCCCTACGCCGGGGACAGGGGGCGGGCGAGAGACCCAGTACTTC.

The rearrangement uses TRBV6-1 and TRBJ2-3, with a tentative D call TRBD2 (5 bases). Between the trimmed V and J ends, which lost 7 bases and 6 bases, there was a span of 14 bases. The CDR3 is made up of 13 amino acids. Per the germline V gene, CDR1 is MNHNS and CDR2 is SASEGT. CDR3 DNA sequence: TGTGCCAGCATGTTTACTGGCGGGGATACGCAGTATTTT. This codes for CASMFTGGDTQYF.

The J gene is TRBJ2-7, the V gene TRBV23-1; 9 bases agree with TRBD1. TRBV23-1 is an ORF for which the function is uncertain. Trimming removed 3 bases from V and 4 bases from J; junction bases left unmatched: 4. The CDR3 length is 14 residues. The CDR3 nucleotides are TGCGCCAGCAGTCACGGGGACAGGGTTTACGAGCAGTACTTC. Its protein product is CASSHGDRVYEQYF.

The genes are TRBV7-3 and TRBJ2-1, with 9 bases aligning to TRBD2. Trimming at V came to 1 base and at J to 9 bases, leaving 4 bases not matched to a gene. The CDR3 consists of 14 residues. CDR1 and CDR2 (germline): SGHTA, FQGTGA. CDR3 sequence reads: CASSLMGSGSEQFF. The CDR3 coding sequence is TGTGCCAGCAGCTTAATGGGTAGCGGGAGTGAGCAGTTCTTC.

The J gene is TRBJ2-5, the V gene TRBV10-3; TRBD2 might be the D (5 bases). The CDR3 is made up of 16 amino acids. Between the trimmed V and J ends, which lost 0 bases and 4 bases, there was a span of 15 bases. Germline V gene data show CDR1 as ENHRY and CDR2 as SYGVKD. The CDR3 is CAISESGSRALETQYF. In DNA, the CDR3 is TGTGCCATCAGTGAGTCGGGGAGCCGGGCGTTAGAGACCCAGTACTTC.

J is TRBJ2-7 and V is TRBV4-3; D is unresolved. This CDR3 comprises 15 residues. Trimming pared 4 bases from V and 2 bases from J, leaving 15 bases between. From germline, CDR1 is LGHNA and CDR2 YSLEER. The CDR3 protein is CASSPDASTTYEQYF. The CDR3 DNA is TGCGCCAGCAGCCCAGACGCGTCTACCACCTACGAGCAGTACTTC.

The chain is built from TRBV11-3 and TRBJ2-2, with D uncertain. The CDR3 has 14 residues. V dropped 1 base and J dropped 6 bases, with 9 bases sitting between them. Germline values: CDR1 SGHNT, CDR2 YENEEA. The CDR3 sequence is CASSLVYRPGELFF. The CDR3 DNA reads TGTGCCAGCAGCTTAGTCTATCGCCCCGGGGAGCTGTTTTTT.

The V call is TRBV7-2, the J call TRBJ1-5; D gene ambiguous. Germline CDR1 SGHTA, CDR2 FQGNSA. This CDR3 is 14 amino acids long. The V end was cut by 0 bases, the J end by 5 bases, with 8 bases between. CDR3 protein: CASSLAGRDQPQHF. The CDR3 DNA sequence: TGTGCCAGCAGCTTAGCAGGGAGGGATCAGCCCCAGCATTTT.

DNA of the CDR3: TGTGCCAGCAGCCGGCAGGGGGCTACAGGAAACACCATATATTTT. Protein product: CASSRQGATGNTIYF. V usage is TRBV6-5 and J usage is TRBJ1-3; 8 positions match TRBD1. The trim removed 6 bases at V and 4 bases at J, leaving 8 bases unmatched. This CDR3 region has 15 residues. In germline, CDR1 is MNHEY, CDR2 SVGAGI.

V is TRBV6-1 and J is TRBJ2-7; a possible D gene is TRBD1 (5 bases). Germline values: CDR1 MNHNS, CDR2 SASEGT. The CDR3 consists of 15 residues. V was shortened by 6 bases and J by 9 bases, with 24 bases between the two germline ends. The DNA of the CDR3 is TGTGCCAGCAGGGTCGGAACAGGAGCCTCCGTGTGGCAGTACTTC. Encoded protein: CASRVGTGASVWQYF.

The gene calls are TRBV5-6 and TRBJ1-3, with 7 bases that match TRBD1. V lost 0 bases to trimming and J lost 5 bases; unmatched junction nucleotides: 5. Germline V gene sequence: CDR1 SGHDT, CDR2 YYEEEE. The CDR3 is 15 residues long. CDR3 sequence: CASSLAGQQRNTIYF. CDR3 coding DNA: TGTGCCAGCAGCTTGGCGGGACAGCAACGAAACACCATATATTTT.

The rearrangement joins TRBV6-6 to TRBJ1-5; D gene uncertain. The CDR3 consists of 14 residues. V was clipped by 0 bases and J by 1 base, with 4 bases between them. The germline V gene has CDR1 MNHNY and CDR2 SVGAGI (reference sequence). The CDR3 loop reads CASSYSSSNQPQHF. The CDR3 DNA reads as TGTGCCAGCAGTTACTCGTCAAGCAATCAGCCCCAGCATTTT.

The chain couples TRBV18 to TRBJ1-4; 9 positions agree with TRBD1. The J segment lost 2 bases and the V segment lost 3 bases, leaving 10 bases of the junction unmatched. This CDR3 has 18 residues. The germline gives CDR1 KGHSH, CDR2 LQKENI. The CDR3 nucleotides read TGTGCCAGCTCACCTGGGACAGGGATGGGAGTGACTAATGAAAAACTGTTTTTT. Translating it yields CASSPGTGMGVTNEKLFF. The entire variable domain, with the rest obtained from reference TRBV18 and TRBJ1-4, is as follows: NAGVMQNPRHLVRRRGQEARLRCSPMKGHSHVYWYRQLPEEGLKFMVYLQKENIIDESGMPKERFSAEFPKEGPSILRIQQVVRGDSAAYFCASSPGTGMGVTNEKLFFGSGTQLSVL.

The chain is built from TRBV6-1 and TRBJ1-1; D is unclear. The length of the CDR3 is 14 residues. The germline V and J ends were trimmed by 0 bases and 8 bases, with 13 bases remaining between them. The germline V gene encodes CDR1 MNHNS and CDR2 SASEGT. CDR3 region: CASSEARRVSEAFF. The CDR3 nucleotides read TGTGCCAGCAGTGAAGCTAGGAGGGTTTCGGAAGCTTTCTTT.

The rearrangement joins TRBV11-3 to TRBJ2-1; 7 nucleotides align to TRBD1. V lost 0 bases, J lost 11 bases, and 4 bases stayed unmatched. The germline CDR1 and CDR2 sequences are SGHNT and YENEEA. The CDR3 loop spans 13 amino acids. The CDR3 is CASSLDLQGKQFF. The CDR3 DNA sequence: TGTGCCAGCAGCTTAGATCTACAGGGGAAGCAGTTCTTC.

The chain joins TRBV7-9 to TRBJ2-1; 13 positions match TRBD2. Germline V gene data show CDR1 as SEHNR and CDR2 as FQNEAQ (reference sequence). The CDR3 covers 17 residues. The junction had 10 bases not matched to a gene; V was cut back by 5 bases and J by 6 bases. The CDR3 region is CASSGTRLAGGINEQFF. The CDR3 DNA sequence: TGTGCCAGCAGCGGAACAAGACTAGCGGGAGGCATCAATGAGCAGTTCTTC.

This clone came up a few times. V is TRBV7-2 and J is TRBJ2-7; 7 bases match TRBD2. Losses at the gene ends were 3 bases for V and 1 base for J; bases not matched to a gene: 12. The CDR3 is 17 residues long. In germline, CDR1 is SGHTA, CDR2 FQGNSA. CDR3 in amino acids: CASSFRTGGGRSYEQYF. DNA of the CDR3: TGTGCCAGCAGCTTCCGAACGGGCGGGGGTCGTTCCTACGAGCAGTACTTC.

The CDR3 reads CSAQGGNIQYF. DNA of the CDR3: TGCAGCGCACAGGGGGGAAACATTCAGTACTTC. The rearrangement joins TRBV29-1 to TRBJ2-4; 8 bases fit TRBD1. This CDR3 spans 11 amino acids. The germline gives CDR1 SQVTM, CDR2 ANQGSEA. The J segment lost 6 bases and the V segment lost 7 bases, leaving 2 bases of the junction unmatched. The whole variable domain, remainder taken from reference TRBV29-1 and TRBJ2-4, is SAVISQKPSRDICQRGTSLTIQCQVDSQVTMMFWYRQQPGQSLTLIATANQGSEATYESGFVIDKFPISRPNLTFSTLTVSNMSPEDSSIYLCSAQGGNIQYFGAGTRLSVL.

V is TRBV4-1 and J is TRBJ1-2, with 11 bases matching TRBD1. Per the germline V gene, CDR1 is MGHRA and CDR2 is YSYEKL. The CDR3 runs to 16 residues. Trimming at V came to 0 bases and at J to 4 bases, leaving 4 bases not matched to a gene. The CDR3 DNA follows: TGCGCCAGCAGCCAAGATTCGGGGACAGGGGGCTATGGCTACACCTTC. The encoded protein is CASSQDSGTGGYGYTF.

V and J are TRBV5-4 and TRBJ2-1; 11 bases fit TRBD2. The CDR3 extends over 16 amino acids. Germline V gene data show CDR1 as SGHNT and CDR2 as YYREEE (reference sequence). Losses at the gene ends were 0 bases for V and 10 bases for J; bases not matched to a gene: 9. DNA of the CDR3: TGTGCCAGCAGCTTGGGAACTCCCACTAGCGGGAGAGAGCAGTTCTTC. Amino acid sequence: CASSLGTPTSGREQFF.

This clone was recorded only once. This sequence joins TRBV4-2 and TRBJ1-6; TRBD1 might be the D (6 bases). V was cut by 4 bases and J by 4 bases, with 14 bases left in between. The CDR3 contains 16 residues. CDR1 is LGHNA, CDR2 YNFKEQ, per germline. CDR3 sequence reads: CASSRTRQVYNSPLHF. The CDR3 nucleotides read TGTGCCAGCAGCCGGACCCGACAGGTTTATAATTCACCCCTCCACTTT.

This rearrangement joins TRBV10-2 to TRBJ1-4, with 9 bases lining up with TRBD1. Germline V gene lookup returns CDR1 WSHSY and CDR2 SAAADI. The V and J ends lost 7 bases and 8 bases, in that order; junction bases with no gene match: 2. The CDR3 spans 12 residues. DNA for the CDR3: TGCGCCAGCACGACAGGGGGGGAAAAACTGTTTTTT. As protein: CASTTGGEKLFF.

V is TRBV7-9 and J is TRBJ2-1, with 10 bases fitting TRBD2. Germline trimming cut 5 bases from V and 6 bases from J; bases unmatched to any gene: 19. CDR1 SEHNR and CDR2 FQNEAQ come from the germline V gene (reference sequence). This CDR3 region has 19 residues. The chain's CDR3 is CASSGKGVIAGGGGNEQFF. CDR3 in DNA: TGTGCCAGCAGCGGCAAGGGGGTAATAGCGGGGGGCGGCGGCAATGAGCAGTTCTTC.

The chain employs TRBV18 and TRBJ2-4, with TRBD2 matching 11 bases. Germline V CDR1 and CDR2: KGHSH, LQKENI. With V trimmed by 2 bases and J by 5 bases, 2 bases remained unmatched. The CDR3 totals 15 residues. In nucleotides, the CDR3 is TGTGCCAGCTCACCAATAGCGGGAGGGGAAAACATTCAGTACTTC. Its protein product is CASSPIAGGENIQYF.

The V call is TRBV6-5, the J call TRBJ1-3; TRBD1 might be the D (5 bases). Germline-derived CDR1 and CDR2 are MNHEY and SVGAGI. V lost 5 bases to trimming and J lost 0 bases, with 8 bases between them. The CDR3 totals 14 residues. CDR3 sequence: CASSPQGSGNTIYF. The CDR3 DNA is TGTGCCAGCAGTCCCCAGGGCTCTGGAAACACCATATATTTT.

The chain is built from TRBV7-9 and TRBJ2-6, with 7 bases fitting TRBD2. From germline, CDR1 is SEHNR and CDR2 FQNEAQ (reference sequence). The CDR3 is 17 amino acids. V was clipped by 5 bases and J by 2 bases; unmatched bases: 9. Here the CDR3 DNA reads TGTGCCAGCAGCCGGAGGCGGGAGACGACTGGGGCCAACGTCCTGACTTTC. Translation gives CASSRRRETTGANVLTF.